This is a list of T cell receptor beta chains from one sample in a study of cytomegalovirus exposure and HLA in healthy donors. Only in-frame clones appear in the TCRdb table, and some are missing; sequencing was by immunoSEQ multiplex PCR. The table has 90,000 to 100,000 clones, roughly 80% seen once. The sequenced sample consisted of PBMCs. Receptors originate from a female donor in good health and CMV-seronegative. Both conserved end residues are part of each CDR3. The D gene is left open where the match is weak. The size of a clone is reported for some rows only, either as once, few or many, or as a class for expanded clones.

TRBJ1-1,TRBV6-5,TRBD1,many,CASSGTGRNTEAFF,TGTGCCAGCAGTGGGACAGGGAGGAACACTGAAGCTTTCTTT
TRBJ1-2,TRBV4-1,.,.,CASSPEFPRVRGFGYTF,TGCGCCAGCAGCCCGGAATTCCCACGGGTCAGGGGTTTCGGCTACACCTTC
TRBJ1-1,TRBV5-1,.,few,CASSLGQSNTEAFF,TGCGCCAGCAGCTTGGGACAGTCGAACACTGAAGCTTTCTTT
TRBJ2-5,TRBV7-6,TRBD2,.,CASSFRLAGAGETQYF,TGTGCCAGCAGCTTCCGGCTAGCGGGAGCGGGGGAGACCCAGTACTTC
TRBJ2-4,TRBV29-1,.,.,CSALGGPKNIQYF,TGCAGCGCCCTCGGGGGGCCCAAAAACATTCAGTACTTC
TRBJ1-4,TRBV6-5,TRBD1,.,CASSSPGQAHEKLFF,TGTGCCAGCAGTTCCCCCGGACAGGCTCATGAAAAACTGTTTTTT
TRBJ2-7,TRBV6-1,TRBD1,few,CASSEPPGQGSDEQYF,TGTGCCAGCAGTGAGCCCCCGGGACAGGGTAGCGACGAGCAGTACTTC
TRBJ1-5,TRBV4-3,.,.,CASSLTRAEGPQHF,TGCGCCAGCAGCTTAACTCGGGCGGAGGGGCCCCAGCATTTT
TRBJ2-6,TRBV5-1,TRBD2,once,CASSPSGGYGANVLTF,TGCGCCAGCAGCCCAAGCGGGGGTTATGGGGCCAACGTCCTGACTTTC
TRBJ1-1,TRBV27,.,.,CASSLLGEINMNTEAFF,TGTGCCAGCAGTCTGCTGGGCGAAATTAACATGAACACTGAAGCTTTCTTT
TRBJ1-4,TRBV7-9,.,few,CASSTRQASNEKLFF,TGTGCCAGCAGCACCCGACAGGCATCTAATGAAAAACTGTTTTTT
TRBJ1-4,TRBV19,.,.,CASSLLGLNEKLFF,TGTGCCAGTAGTCTTTTGGGGCTTAATGAAAAACTGTTTTTT
TRBJ1-1,TRBV10-1,.,once,CASSELRAGMNTEAFF,TGCGCCAGCAGTGAGTTGAGGGCGGGGATGAACACTGAAGCTTTCTTT
TRBJ1-3,TRBV11-2,.,.,CASRGGYGNTIYF,TGTGCCAGCAGGGGGGGTTATGGAAACACCATATATTTT
TRBJ2-5,TRBV6-4,TRBD1,.,CASSEDREKTQYF,TGTGCCAGCAGCGAGGACAGGGAGAAGACCCAGTACTTC
TRBJ2-5,TRBV28,.,.,CASRARLGTQYF,TGTGCCAGCAGGGCTAGGTTGGGGACCCAGTACTTC
TRBJ1-1,TRBV7-9,.,few,CSSSFQLGGDTEAFF,TGTTCCAGCAGCTTCCAACTAGGGGGGGATACTGAAGCTTTCTTT
TRBJ1-6,TRBV23-1,TRBD1,.,CASSQWLGGDSYNSPLHF,TGCGCCAGCAGTCAATGGCTAGGGGGCGATTCCTATAATTCACCCCTCCACTTT
TRBJ2-3,TRBV10-1,.,.,CASSDGRPDTQYF,TGCGCCAGCAGTGACGGGAGACCAGATACGCAGTATTTT
TRBJ1-4,TRBV5-1,TRBD1,few,CASSLTGQSNEKLFF,TGCGCCAGCAGCTTAACGGGACAGTCTAATGAAAAACTGTTTTTT
TRBJ1-6,TRBV9,TRBD1,.,CASSQTGDGSPLHF,TGTGCCAGCAGCCAGACAGGGGACGGATCACCCCTCCACTTT
TRBJ1-1,TRBV5-1,.,.,CASSADRYTEAFF,TGCGCCAGCAGCGCAGACAGGTACACTGAAGCTTTCTTT
TRBJ2-6,TRBV30,TRBD1,.,CAWSRTGLSSGANVLTF,TGTGCCTGGAGTAGGACAGGGCTAAGCTCTGGGGCCAACGTCCTGACTTTC
TRBJ2-5,TRBV5-1,TRBD1,.,CASSLEGANQETQYF,TGCGCCAGCAGCTTGGAGGGGGCCAACCAAGAGACCCAGTACTTC
TRBJ2-7,TRBV19,.,.,CASSIRVFGNYEQYF,TGTGCCAGTAGTATCAGGGTGTTCGGCAACTACGAGCAGTACTTC
TRBJ2-7,TRBV28,TRBD2,.,CASKLPGLAYEQYF,TGTGCCAGCAAACTTCCGGGACTAGCCTACGAGCAGTACTTC
TRBJ2-7,TRBV10-3,.,.,CAISEGHLSSYEQYF,TGTGCCATCAGTGAGGGGCATCTGAGCTCCTACGAGCAGTACTTC
TRBJ2-6,TRBV13,TRBD1,.,CASSSTGTVLSGANVLTF,TGTGCCAGCAGCTCGACGGGGACAGTCCTCTCTGGGGCCAACGTCCTGACTTTC
TRBJ2-5,TRBV28,TRBD2,.,CASSLGGGSQETQYF,TGTGCCAGCAGTTTAGGGGGGGGGAGCCAAGAGACCCAGTACTTC
TRBJ2-2,TRBV12-5,.,once,CASGLAPGGRTNTGELFF,TGTGCTAGTGGTTTGGCCCCAGGGGGGCGGACTAACACCGGGGAGCTGTTTTTT
TRBJ2-7,TRBV6-5,TRBD1,.,CASSTRTGPYEQYF,TGTGCCAGCAGTACTCGGACAGGGCCCTACGAGCAGTACTTC
TRBJ2-7,TRBV7-2,TRBD2,.,CASSLPGALANYEQYF,TGTGCCAGCAGCTTACCTGGCGCACTAGCGAACTACGAGCAGTACTTC
TRBJ2-7,TRBV7-2,.,.,CASSYASDYEQYF,TGTGCCAGCAGCTACGCTAGCGACTACGAGCAGTACTTC
TRBJ1-5,TRBV30,.,.,CAWSVQAGAKPQHF,TGTGCCTGGAGTGTACAGGCAGGGGCTAAGCCCCAGCATTTT
TRBJ2-2,TRBV6-5,TRBD1,.,CASRLDREVGELFF,TGTGCCAGCAGATTGGACAGGGAGGTCGGGGAGCTGTTTTTT
TRBJ1-2,TRBV9,TRBD1,.,CASSAYSDRGGYTF,TGTGCCAGCAGCGCATACAGTGACAGGGGCGGCTACACCTTC
TRBJ2-1,TRBV27,TRBD1,once,CASSRKTGSPTANEQFF,TGTGCCAGCAGTCGGAAGACAGGGAGCCCCACAGCTAATGAGCAGTTCTTC
TRBJ1-3,TRBV5-4,.,.,CASSLDPSSGNTIYF,TGTGCCAGCAGCTTGGACCCTAGCTCTGGAAACACCATATATTTT
TRBJ1-5,TRBV7-9,TRBD1,once,CASSSGGQPQHF,TGTGCCAGCAGCTCAGGGGGACAGCCCCAGCATTTT
TRBJ2-5,TRBV19,TRBD1,.,CASSRDRGRRETQYF,TGTGCCAGTAGTAGGGACAGGGGGCGCAGAGAGACCCAGTACTTC
TRBJ2-3,TRBV7-8,.,once,CASSPQEDTQYF,TGTGCCAGCAGCCCTCAGGAAGATACGCAGTATTTT
TRBJ2-1,TRBV27,TRBD2,.,CASSSPMREARGGEQFF,TGTGCCAGCAGTTCCCCTATGCGGGAGGCAAGGGGGGGTGAGCAGTTCTTC
TRBJ1-2,TRBV29-1,TRBD1,few,CSAQGDLYGYTF,TGCAGCGCCCAGGGGGACCTCTATGGCTACACCTTC
TRBJ2-1,TRBV28,TRBD1,.,CASSLWAGGNNEQFF,TGTGCCAGCAGTTTATGGGCAGGGGGCAACAATGAGCAGTTCTTC
TRBJ1-5,TRBV6-5,.,.,CASRLGGSNQPQHF,TGTGCCAGCAGACTGGGGGGGAGCAATCAGCCCCAGCATTTT
TRBJ2-3,TRBV28,.,once,CASSFRPDTQYF,TGTGCCAGCAGTTTTCGTCCAGATACGCAGTATTTT
TRBJ1-5,TRBV19,.,.,CASSRQVGNQPQHF,TGTGCCAGTAGTAGACAGGTCGGAAATCAGCCCCAGCATTTT
TRBJ1-1,TRBV4-1,.,once,CASSQGRWQANTEAFF,TGCGCCAGCAGCCAAGGAAGGTGGCAGGCTAACACTGAAGCTTTCTTT
TRBJ2-6,TRBV7-9,TRBD1,few,CASSLDGDRGLSGANVLTF,TGTGCCAGCAGCTTAGATGGGGACAGGGGTCTATCTGGGGCCAACGTCCTGACTTTC
TRBJ2-5,TRBV18,TRBD1,.,CASSPLDRAWETQYF,TGTGCCAGCTCACCATTGGACAGGGCGTGGGAGACCCAGTACTTC
TRBJ1-5,TRBV5-1,.,.,CASSLVGGNQPQHF,TGCGCCAGCAGCTTGGTGGGAGGGAATCAGCCCCAGCATTTT
TRBJ2-2,TRBV5-4,.,.,CASSQDRNTGELFF,TGTGCCAGCAGCCAGGACAGGAACACCGGGGAGCTGTTTTTT